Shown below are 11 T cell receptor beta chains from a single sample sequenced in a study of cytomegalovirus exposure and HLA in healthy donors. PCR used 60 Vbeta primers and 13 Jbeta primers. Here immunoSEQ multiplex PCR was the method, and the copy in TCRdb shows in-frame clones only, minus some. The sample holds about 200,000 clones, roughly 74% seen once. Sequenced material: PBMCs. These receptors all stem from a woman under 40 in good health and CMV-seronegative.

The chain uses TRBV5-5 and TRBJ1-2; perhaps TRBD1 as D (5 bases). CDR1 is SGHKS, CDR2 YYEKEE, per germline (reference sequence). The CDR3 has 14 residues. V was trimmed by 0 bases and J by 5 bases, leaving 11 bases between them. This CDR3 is CASSLAGNSYGYTF. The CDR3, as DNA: TGTGCCAGCAGCTTGGCAGGGAATTCTTATGGCTACACCTTC.

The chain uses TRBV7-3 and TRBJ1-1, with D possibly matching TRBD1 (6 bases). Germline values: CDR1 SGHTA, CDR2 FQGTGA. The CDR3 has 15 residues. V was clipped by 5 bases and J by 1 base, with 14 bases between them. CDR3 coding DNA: TGTGCCAGCAGCCAGACAGGCCCATCGAACACTGAAGCTTTCTTT. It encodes CASSQTGPSNTEAFF.

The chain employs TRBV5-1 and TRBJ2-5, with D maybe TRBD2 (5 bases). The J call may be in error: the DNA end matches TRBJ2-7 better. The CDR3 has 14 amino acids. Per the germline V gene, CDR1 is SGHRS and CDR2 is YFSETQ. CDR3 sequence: CASSSGLQTYEQYF. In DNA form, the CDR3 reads TGCGCCAGCAGCTCTGGACTTCAGACCTACGAGCAGTACTTC.

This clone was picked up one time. CDR3 sequence (DNA): TGTGCCAGCAGCTCCACCCTCCAGGGCTACGAGCAGTACTTC. The encoded protein is CASSSTLQGYEQYF. The V gene is TRBV11-1, the J gene TRBJ2-7; perhaps TRBD1 as D (5 bases). The V end was cut by 4 bases, the J end by 3 bases, with 13 bases between. The germline V gene has CDR1 SGHAT and CDR2 FQDESV (reference sequence). The CDR3 has 14 amino acids. The whole variable domain, remainder taken from reference TRBV11-1 and TRBJ2-7, is EAEVAQSPRYKITEKSQAVAFWCDPISGHATLYWYRQILGQGPELLVQFQDESVVDDSQLPKDRFSAERLKGVDSTLKIQPAELGDSAMYLCASSSTLQGYEQYFGPGTRLTVT.

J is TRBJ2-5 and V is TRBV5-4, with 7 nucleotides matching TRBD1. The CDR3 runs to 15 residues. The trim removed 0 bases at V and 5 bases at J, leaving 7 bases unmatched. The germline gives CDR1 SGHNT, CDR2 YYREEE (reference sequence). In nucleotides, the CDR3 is TGTGCCAGCAGCTTGGCGACAGGGACGCGGGAGACCCAGTACTTC. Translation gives CASSLATGTRETQYF.

CDR3 loop: CASSLSLAGSYNEQFF. The CDR3 nucleotides read TGCGCCAGCAGCCTCAGTCTAGCGGGCTCCTACAATGAGCAGTTCTTC. The chain carries TRBV4-3 and TRBJ2-1; 8 bases match TRBD2. Trimming cost V 4 bases and J 0 bases; bases outside gene matches: 5. In germline, CDR1 is LGHNA, CDR2 YSLEER. This CDR3 is built from 16 residues.

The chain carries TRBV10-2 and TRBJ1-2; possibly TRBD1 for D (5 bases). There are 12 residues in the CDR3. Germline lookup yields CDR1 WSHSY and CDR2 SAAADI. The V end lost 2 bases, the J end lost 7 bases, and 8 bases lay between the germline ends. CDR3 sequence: CASSEGQGGYTF. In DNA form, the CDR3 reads TGCGCCAGCAGTGAGGGTCAGGGTGGCTACACCTTC.

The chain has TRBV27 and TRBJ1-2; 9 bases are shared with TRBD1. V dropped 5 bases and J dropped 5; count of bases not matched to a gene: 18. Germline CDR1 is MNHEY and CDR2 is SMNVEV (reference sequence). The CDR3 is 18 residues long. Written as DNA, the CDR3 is TGTGCCAGCAGTCAGTTCCGGGGACAGGGTGGATTTGGGTATGGCTACACCTTC. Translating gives CASSQFRGQGGFGYGYTF.

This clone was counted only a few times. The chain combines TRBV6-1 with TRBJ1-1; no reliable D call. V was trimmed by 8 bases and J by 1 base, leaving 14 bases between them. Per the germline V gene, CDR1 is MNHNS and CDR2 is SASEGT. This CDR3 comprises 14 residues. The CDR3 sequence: CASGELRENTEAFF. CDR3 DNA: TGTGCCAGCGGAGAATTGAGGGAGAACACTGAAGCTTTCTTT.

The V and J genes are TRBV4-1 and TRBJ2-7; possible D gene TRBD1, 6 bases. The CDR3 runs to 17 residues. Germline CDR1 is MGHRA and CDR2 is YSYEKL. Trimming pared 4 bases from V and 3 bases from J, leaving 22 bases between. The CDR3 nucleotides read TGCGCCAGCAGCCCCCCCCCGGGGACAATTGATCGCTACGAGCAGTACTTC. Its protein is CASSPPPGTIDRYEQYF.

The CDR3 loop is CASRGTGQGALHF. Here the CDR3 DNA reads TGTGCCAGTAGGGGTACAGGTCAAGGGGCCCTCCACTTT. The V and J genes are TRBV19 and TRBJ1-6; D perhaps matches TRBD1 (5 bases). This CDR3 region has 13 residues. Per the germline V gene, CDR1 is LNHDA and CDR2 is SQIVND (reference sequence). The V and J ends lost 6 bases and 14 bases respectively, with 17 bases between them.